A selection of T cell receptor beta chains follows, all from one sample in a study of OX40 agonist ivuxolimab in advanced cancers. Method: immunoSEQ multiplex PCR; TCRdb's copy keeps in-frame clones and lacks some. Of around 94,000 clones listed, about 90% are singletons. The sequencing here drew on CD4+ or CD8+ T cells sorted from blood, taken in a trial of the OX40 agonist ivuxolimab. The source of these receptors is an adult with an advanced solid tumor such as melanoma, head and neck, liver or kidney cancer. Each CDR3 is given with its conserved first and last residue. The D gene is left open where the match is weak. Clone sizes are given selectively: once, few, many, or a class where the clone is expanded.

V gene	D gene	clone size	J gene	CDR3 DNA	CDR3 protein
TRBV29-1	TRBD2	.	TRBJ2-2	TGCAGCGTTCCCGGGACTACGAACACCGGGGAGCTGTTTTTT	CSVPGTTNTGELFF
TRBV9	.	.	TRBJ1-2	TGTGCCAGCAGCGCCCGGGACCCAGTTAGGGATTATGGCTGCACCTTC	CASSARDPVRDYGCTF
TRBV5-1	.	.	TRBJ1-1	TGCGCCAGCAGCCGGGCCTCCTTGAACACTGAAGCTTTCTTT	CASSRASLNTEAFF
TRBV7-2	.	.	TRBJ1-3	TGTGCCAGCAGCTTAACAGGAGGGGGAAACACCATATATTTT	CASSLTGGGNTIYF
TRBV7-3	TRBD2	.	TRBJ2-3	TGTGCCAGCAGCTCGGGACTAGCGGGAGTTTATACGCAGTATTTT	CASSSGLAGVYTQYF
TRBV13	TRBD1	few	TRBJ1-2	TGTGCCAGCAGCCACACAGGGGATCACTATGGCTACACCTTC	CASSHTGDHYGYTF
TRBV5-4	.	.	TRBJ2-7	TGTGCCAGCAGCTCCACAGCCTACGAGCAGTACTTC	CASSSTAYEQYF
TRBV7-2	TRBD2	.	TRBJ2-1	TGTGCCAGCAGCTTTTTAGCGGGAGGGCCTGGGTACAATGAGCAGTTCTTC	CASSFLAGGPGYNEQFF
TRBV7-3	TRBD2	.	TRBJ2-2	TGTGCCAGCAGCTCCAGAGCGGGAGGGGTAACCGGGGAGCTGTTTTTT	CASSSRAGGVTGELFF
TRBV14	.	.	TRBJ1-2	TGTGCCAGCAGCCAGACTCTGGAATATGGCTACACCTTC	CASSQTLEYGYTF
TRBV28	TRBD2	.	TRBJ2-5	TGTGCCAGCAGTAAAATGACTAGCGGGAGGCTGGAGACCCAGTACTTC	CASSKMTSGRLETQYF
TRBV4-3	.	.	TRBJ1-5	TGCGCCAGCAGCCAAGAAACGGCCCGGGGGGGCCAGCCCCAGCATTTT	CASSQETARGGQPQHF
TRBV10-3	TRBD1	.	TRBJ2-6	TGTGCCATCAGGGCCGGACAGGGGGCGTCTGGGGCCAACGTCCTGACTTTC	CAIRAGQGASGANVLTF
TRBV6-1	TRBD2	.	TRBJ2-1	TGTGCCGGGGGGATTTATAGCGGGAGGGCCGTTGAGCAGTTCTTC	CAGGIYSGRAVEQFF
TRBV5-4	.	.	TRBJ2-3	TGTGCCAGCAGCGCCTTGAGGGGGAAAGATACGCAGTATTTT	CASSALRGKDTQYF
TRBV11-1	.	.	TRBJ2-3	TGTGCCAGCAGCTTAGTGCGGGCTAATACGCAGTATTTT	CASSLVRANTQYF
TRBV7-8	.	once	TRBJ1-4	TGTGCCAGCAGCCGAACAGGGACAACTAATGAAAAACTGTTTTTT	CASSRTGTTNEKLFF
TRBV18	TRBD2	.	TRBJ2-1	TGTGCCAGCTCGTCCACTAGCGGGAGAGATGAGCAGTTCTTC	CASSSTSGRDEQFF
TRBV11-1	TRBD2	once	TRBJ2-7	TGTGCCAGCAGCTTAGTCTCTGGGACTAGCCCCTACGAGCAGTACTTC	CASSLVSGTSPYEQYF
TRBV11-1	.	.	TRBJ2-7	TGTGCCAGCAGCTGGAACGCCTACGAGCAGTACTTC	CASSWNAYEQYF
TRBV30	TRBD2	few	TRBJ2-2	TGTGCCTGGAGTGTAATTTTAGCGGGAGTCGCCGGGGAGCTGTTTTTT	CAWSVILAGVAGELFF
TRBV14	TRBD1	.	TRBJ2-1	TGTGCCAGCAGCCAATCAGGACAGGGAATCTGGAATGAGCAGTTCTTC	CASSQSGQGIWNEQFF
TRBV2	TRBD1	.	TRBJ2-1	TGTGCCAGCAGTGCCCTCCGCGGGACAGGGTTAAATGAGCAGTTCTTC	CASSALRGTGLNEQFF
TRBV18	TRBD1	.	TRBJ2-3	TGTGCCAGCTCACAGGGGGCCGGAGATACGCAGTATTTT	CASSQGAGDTQYF
TRBV18	.	.	TRBJ1-4	TGTGCCAGCTCACCATTTGGCAGAAATGAAAAACTGTTTTTT	CASSPFGRNEKLFF
TRBV27	.	.	TRBJ2-6	TGTGCCAGCAGTTTCCGGGGGGCCAACGTCCTGACTTTC	CASSFRGANVLTF
TRBV7-9	.	.	TRBJ2-2	TGTGCCACCATCCCTCTAAGGTCTGCCGGGGAGCTGTTTTTT	CATIPLRSAGELFF
TRBV10-3	TRBD1	.	TRBJ1-1	TGTGCCATCACCAGGACAGGGACGGGGACTGAAGCTTTCTTT	CAITRTGTGTEAFF
TRBV5-1	TRBD1	.	TRBJ1-2	TGCGCCAGCAGCGAGGGGACAGGGGGCCGCTATGGCTACACCTTC	CASSEGTGGRYGYTF
TRBV6-1	.	.	TRBJ1-5	TGTGCCAGCAGTGAAGCTGATTGGGGGAAGCATTTT	CASSEADWGKHF
TRBV11-3	TRBD1	.	TRBJ1-2	TGTGCCAGCAGCCCCCGGACAGGCACCTATGGCTACACCTTC	CASSPRTGTYGYTF
TRBV30	.	.	TRBJ1-5	TGTGCCTGGAGTGTCCAGGGAATTCAGCCCCAGCATTTT	CAWSVQGIQPQHF
TRBV19	TRBD2	.	TRBJ2-1	TGTGCCAGTACCTCCGGGACTAGCACATTCTATGAGCAGTTCTTC	CASTSGTSTFYEQFF
TRBV7-8	.	.	TRBJ2-7	TGTGCCAGCAGCCGCGGGGGACAGTATTACGAGCAGTACTTC	CASSRGGQYYEQYF
TRBV28	TRBD2	.	TRBJ2-5	TGTGCCAGCAGAGCGGGAGGGCCCTCCGTCCAGACCCAGTACTTC	CASRAGGPSVQTQYF
TRBV11-3	.	once	TRBJ1-2	TGTGCCAGCAGCTTAGGTCTGCAGGGTGAACGGAATGGCTACACCTTC	CASSLGLQGERNGYTF
TRBV4-3	.	.	TRBJ1-5	TGCGCCAGCAGCCAAGAGGCCGGGAGCAATCAGCCCCAGCATTTT	CASSQEAGSNQPQHF
TRBV9	TRBD2	.	TRBJ2-1	TGTGCCAGCAGCGTAGCAGGACTAGCGGGAGGGGGTGAGCAGTTCTTC	CASSVAGLAGGGEQFF
TRBV12-5	TRBD1	.	TRBJ2-7	TGTGCTAGTGGTTTGGACAGGGGGCTCTACTACGAGCAGTACTTC	CASGLDRGLYYEQYF
TRBV9	.	.	TRBJ1-2	TGTGCCAGCAGCGGCCTAAGGGGCTACACCTTC	CASSGLRGYTF
TRBV4-2	TRBD1	.	TRBJ2-1	TGTGCCAGCAGCCCGTGGACAGGGGCGGGAGATGAGCAGTTCTTC	CASSPWTGAGDEQFF
TRBV28	.	.	TRBJ2-7	TGTGCCAGCAGTTTCGGTGGGATCTCCGACGAGCAGTACTTC	CASSFGGISDEQYF
TRBV27	TRBD1	.	TRBJ2-7	TGTGCCAGCAGTTTATACCCCGGGACAGCTAACTACGAGCAGTACTTC	CASSLYPGTANYEQYF
TRBV10-3	TRBD2	.	TRBJ2-1	TGTGCCATCAGTGAGACTTTTGAGCGGGGGCGGCTAAGCAATGAGCAGTTCTTC	CAISETFERGRLSNEQFF
TRBV29-1	TRBD1	.	TRBJ1-5	TGCAGCGTCAGGGACAGGGGAGGTAGCAATCAGCCCCAGCATTTT	CSVRDRGGSNQPQHF
TRBV5-4	.	once	TRBJ1-4	TGTGCCAGCAGCTTTCCAGGGTCCACCACTAATGAAAAACTGTTTTTT	CASSFPGSTTNEKLFF
TRBV16	TRBD1	once	TRBJ2-5	TGTGCCAGCAGTGCGACAGGGGGCGCAGAGACCCAGTACTTC	CASSATGGAETQYF
TRBV11-3	.	.	TRBJ1-2	TGTGCCAGCAGCTTATTCGCCTCGTATGGCTACACCTTC	CASSLFASYGYTF
TRBV30	TRBD1	few	TRBJ1-1	TGTGCCTGGAACCGGGACAGGGGTTGGACTGAAGCTTTCTTT	CAWNRDRGWTEAFF
TRBV5-1	TRBD1	.	TRBJ1-2	TGCGCCAGCAGCTTGGCGGGACAGTTCCTCTATGGCTACACCTTC	CASSLAGQFLYGYTF
TRBV5-5	TRBD2	.	TRBJ2-3	TGTGCCAGCAGCTTGATGGGGAGGGAAGATACGCAGTATTTT	CASSLMGREDTQYF
TRBV28	.	.	TRBJ1-5	TGTGCCAGCAGTTTAATGGCAGCCAGAAAACTGAGCAATCGGCCCCAGCATTTT	CASSLMAARKLSNRPQHF